The TCR beta chain described here comes from a study of a mutant IDH1 vaccine in newly diagnosed glioma. In the study overall: Patients previously underwent radiotherapy, temozolomide, or both, and most underwent both. The study held visit V12 at week 35 and visit V13 at week 47.

The time point denotes: week 47, end of study. With topical imiquimod, each dose of the vaccine consisted of 300 ug of mutant IDH1 20-mer peptide. Trimming took off 4 bases at V and 6 bases at J, with 18 bases between the two ends. Germline V lookup: CDR1 SGHKS, CDR2 YYEKEE (reference sequence). CDR3 length: 15 residues. In the case of this clone: Its antigen is still unknown.

The method was immunoSEQ multiplex PCR; TCRdb's version includes in-frame clones alone and lacks a portion of them. The sample lists roughly 34,000 clones, approximately 90% seen once, with approximately 5.1% in the top ten. This chain links TRBV5-5 with TRBJ2-3; D gene unclear. This receptor was identified in a woman aged 40 to 55 with glioma. This sample comprised PBMCs, obtained from a glioma patient whose treatment included an IDH1 peptide vaccine. The CDR3 bases are TGTGCCAGCAGCCCTGGAGCAGATCGGCGGGATACGCAGTATTTT. Its protein is CASSPGADRRDTQYF.